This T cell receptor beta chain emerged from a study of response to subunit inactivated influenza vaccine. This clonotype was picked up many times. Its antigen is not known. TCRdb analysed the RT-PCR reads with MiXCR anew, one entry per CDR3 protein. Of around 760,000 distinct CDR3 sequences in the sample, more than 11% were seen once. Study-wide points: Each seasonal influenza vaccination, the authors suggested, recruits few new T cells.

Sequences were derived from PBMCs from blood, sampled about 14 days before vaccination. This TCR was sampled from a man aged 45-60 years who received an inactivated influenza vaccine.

The CDR3 nucleotides are TGTGCCAGCAGCCAAGAGCGGCAGGCTGGAAACACCATATATTTT. This codes for CASSQERQAGNTIYF. The chain couples TRBV14 to TRBJ1-3; no reliable D call. Trimming took off 0 bases at V and 2 bases at J, with 8 bases between the two ends. Germline CDR1 reads SGHDN; CDR2 reads FVKESK. The CDR3 has 15 amino acids.